The present T cell receptor (beta chain) was sequenced within a study of blood T cell repertoires in COVID-19. Looking at the study overall: Specimens from acute and convalescent COVID-19 originated in the United States, Italy and Spain. The analysed material was cDNA or gDNA that came from T cells, B-cell-depleted T cells, or PBMCs.

Authors' data handling: Reference gene primers were amplified, and this amplification served to estimate nucleated cell counts. The data were produced by immunoSEQ multiplex PCR, yet TCRdb's version contains in-frame clones alone and is incomplete. The DNA was the basis for D and trimming; V, J and clone size are from that table. In the table there are 70,000 or so clones, roughly 86% of which are singletons. This CDR3 region has 14 residues. Trimming shortened V by 1 base and J by 3 bases, and 10 bases separated the two germline ends. Germline V CDR1 and CDR2: SNHLY, FYNNEI. Sequenced material: peripheral blood. The sequence came from a woman in her fifties or sixties with acute or convalescent COVID-19. V gene TRBV2 combines with J gene TRBJ2-7, with a possible D match to TRBD2 (5 bases). The CDR3 DNA reads TGTGCCAGCAGTGAAGGGGGAGTCCGCTACGAGCAGTACTTC. Translation: CASSEGGVRYEQYF.